Below are 2 T cell receptor beta chains sequenced from a single sample in a study of CD8 T cells in ankylosing spondylitis. TCRdb redid the calling of the 5' RACE reads with MiXCR, one entry per CDR3 protein. The sample lists about 220,000 distinct CDR3 sequences; 25% to 30% were seen once. The sample taken for sequencing was blood, either unsorted or a sorted T cell fraction (not recorded which). The receptors come from a male donor with ankylosing spondylitis or in good health (not recorded which).

This clonotype was seen repeatedly, ten times or more. This chain joins TRBV12-3 or TRBV12-4 and TRBJ2-4; D could derive from TRBD1 or TRBD2 (6 bases each). The CDR3 spans 15 residues. V shed 5 bases and J shed 11 bases, with 22 bases lying between them. The CDR3 protein is CASSPTAGGRFVQYF. In DNA, the CDR3 is TGTGCCAGCAGTCCCACCGCCGGGGGCCGGTTTGTTCAGTACTTC.

V gene TRBV12-3 or TRBV12-4 combines with J gene TRBJ2-7; D gene unclear. The V end was cut by 5 bases, the J end by 3 bases, with 8 bases between. This CDR3 is built from 12 residues. CDR3 sequence: CASSQKNYEQYF. The CDR3 nucleotides are TGTGCCAGCAGTCAAAAGAACTACGAGCAGTACTTC.